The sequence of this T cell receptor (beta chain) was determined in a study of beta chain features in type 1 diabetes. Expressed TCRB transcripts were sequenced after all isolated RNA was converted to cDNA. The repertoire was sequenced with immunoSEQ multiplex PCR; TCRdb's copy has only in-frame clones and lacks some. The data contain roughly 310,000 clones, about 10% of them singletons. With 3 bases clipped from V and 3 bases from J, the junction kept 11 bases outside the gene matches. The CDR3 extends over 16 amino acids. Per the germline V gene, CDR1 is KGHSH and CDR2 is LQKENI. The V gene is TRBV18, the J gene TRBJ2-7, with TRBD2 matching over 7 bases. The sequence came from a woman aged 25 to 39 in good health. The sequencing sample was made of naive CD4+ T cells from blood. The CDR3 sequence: CASSPPPGTNVYEQYF. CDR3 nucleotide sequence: TGTGCCAGCTCACCGCCCCCCGGGACTAACGTCTACGAGCAGTACTTC.